One and the same sample provided the 22 T cell receptor beta chains below, sequenced in a study of blood T cells in healthy people across ages. The use of a sample-barcoded 5' primer and a J-beta primer mix characterized a second PCR of about 7 to 12 cycles. TCRdb re-called the 5' RACE reads through MiXCR, storing one row per CDR3 protein. The data show about 730,000 distinct CDR3 sequences, around 40% seen once. The sequenced sample was blood. Receptor source: a woman aged 55 to 70 in good health.

This clonotype was seen a handful of times. CDR3 DNA: TGTGCCAGCAGCCTGGGGGGACAGGGATACAATGAGCAGTTCTTC. Encoded protein: CASSLGGQGYNEQFF. This chain links TRBV3-1 with TRBJ2-1; 9 positions agree with TRBD1. The CDR3 consists of 15 residues. CDR1 and CDR2 from the germline V gene are LGHDT and YNNKEL (reference sequence). The V segment lost 4 bases and the J segment 4 bases; nucleotides outside the gene matches: 5.

This clonotype was counted only a few times. The chain couples TRBV7-2 to TRBJ2-4; TRBD1 is a possible D gene (5 bases). Per the germline V gene, CDR1 is SGHTA and CDR2 is FQGNSA. Trimming took 5 bases from V and 8 from J, leaving 13 bases between them. CDR3 length: 13 residues. CDR3 sequence (DNA): TGTGCCAGCAGCCCAGGGTTAAAGGACATTCAGTACTTC. As protein: CASSPGLKDIQYF.

This clonotype was counted between two and nine times. The rearrangement links TRBV5-1 to TRBJ2-7; tentative D call: TRBD1 (5 bases). CDR1 SGHRS and CDR2 YFSETQ come from the germline V gene. The CDR3 contains 14 residues. The ends were cut back, 5 bases at V and 6 bases at J, with 18 bases in the middle. The CDR3 sequence: CASSQGTGDGEQYF. The CDR3, as DNA: TGCGCCAGCAGTCAGGGAACTGGGGATGGCGAGCAGTACTTC. Combining the CDR3 with reference TRBV5-1 and TRBJ2-7 gives the whole variable domain KAGVTQTPRYLIKTRGQQVTLSCSPISGHRSVSWYQQTPGQGLQFLFEYFSETQRNKGNFPGRFSGRQFSNSRSEMNVSTLELGDSALYLCASSQGTGDGEQYFGPGTRLTVT.

In this sample, this clonotype turned up many times. The chain uses TRBV3-1 and TRBJ2-1, with D tentatively TRBD2 (6 bases). The CDR3 runs 13 residues. Germline CDR1 and CDR2: LGHDT and YNNKEL (reference sequence). V lost 4 bases and J 2 bases, leaving 6 bases between the germline ends. CDR3 sequence: CASSRLAYNEQFF. The CDR3 nucleotides are TGTGCCAGCAGCCGACTAGCCTACAATGAGCAGTTCTTC.

V usage is TRBV19 and J usage is TRBJ2-7; the match to TRBD1 covers 8 bases. The DNA end lines up better with TRBJ2-5; the J call may be wrong. There are 14 residues in the CDR3. Germline loops: CDR1 LNHDA, CDR2 SQIVND (reference sequence). CDR3 in DNA: TGTGCCAGTGCGGGACAGGCGGCGGGAAAGACCCAGTACTTC. This sequence encodes CASAGQAAGKTQYF.

The rearrangement joins TRBV4-1 to TRBJ1-1; the D gene is possibly TRBD1 (5 bases). CDR3 size: 15 residues. The V and J ends lost 4 bases and 0 bases respectively, with 12 bases between them. The V gene's germline CDR1 is MGHRA and CDR2 YSYEKL. The CDR3 DNA sequence: TGCGCCAGCAGCCGGCAGGGCGAGGTGAACACTGAAGCTTTCTTT. This sequence encodes CASSRQGEVNTEAFF.

This rearrangement joins TRBV28 to TRBJ2-5; 10 bases agree with TRBD2. The germline V gene has CDR1 MDHEN and CDR2 SYDVKM. Trimming took 5 bases from V and 3 from J; bases not matched to a gene: 6. CDR3 length equals 15 residues. The CDR3 protein is CASSPVGTSEETQYF. CDR3 bases: TGTGCCAGCAGTCCTGTAGGGACTAGCGAAGAGACCCAGTACTTC.

This clonotype was observed many times. The chain employs TRBV28 and TRBJ2-5, with D perhaps TRBD1 (6 bases). V lost 7 bases, J lost 2 bases, and 26 bases lay in between. The CDR3 spans 18 residues. The germline gives CDR1 MDHEN, CDR2 SYDVKM. CDR3 DNA: TGTGCCAGCACTCAATCAGGGGCCGGAATCCGAGTACAAGAGACCCAGTACTTC. Translating it yields CASTQSGAGIRVQETQYF.

Remarks on this clonotype: A junction boundary mismatches the germline segment, possibly from a read error. V is TRBV18 and J is TRBJ2-7; D remains unclear. This CDR3 spans 15 amino acids. Per germline, CDR1 KGHSH and CDR2 LQKENI. CDR3 in DNA: TGTGCCAGCCCACCAGCTGGGTTTACCTCCTACGAGCAGTACTTC. Translation: CASPPAGFTSYEQYF.

There are a few counts of this clonotype. The chain couples TRBV29-1 to TRBJ2-5, with TRBD2 matching over 9 bases. V was pared by 4 bases and J by 11 bases, with 14 bases of the junction left unmatched. This CDR3 comprises 14 residues. Germline values: CDR1 SQVTM, CDR2 ANQGSEA. CDR3 protein: CSVGLAGNYNEQYF. As DNA, the CDR3 is TGCAGCGTTGGGCTAGCGGGGAATTACAATGAGCAGTACTTC.

This clonotype appeared a few times. The chain has TRBV20-1 and TRBJ1-5; D might be TRBD1 (5 bases). Germline loops: CDR1 DFQATT, CDR2 SNEGSKA (reference sequence). The CDR3 extends over 13 amino acids. The ends were cut back, 0 bases at V and 4 bases at J, with 7 bases in the middle. In DNA form, the CDR3 reads TGCAGTGCTAGAGAACAGGTGAATCAGCCCCAGCATTTT. Its translation is CSAREQVNQPQHF.

V and J are TRBV7-9 and TRBJ2-4; D gene unclear. The CDR3 has 14 residues. CDR1 and CDR2 (germline): SEHNR, FQNEAQ (reference sequence). The V and J ends lost 5 bases and 1 base respectively, with 9 bases between them. The CDR3 is CASSPPSAKNIQYF. The DNA of the CDR3 is TGTGCCAGCAGCCCCCCCTCCGCCAAAAACATTCAGTACTTC.

This clonotype was seen at least ten times. The V gene is TRBV20-1, the J gene TRBJ2-1; 9 positions match TRBD2. Germline assignment: CDR1 DFQATT and CDR2 SNEGSKA (reference sequence). The CDR3 runs 17 residues. V was pared by 8 bases and J by 3 bases, with 17 bases of the junction left unmatched. The chain's CDR3 is CSFPNGGGAGFYNEQFF. The CDR3 bases are TGCAGTTTTCCCAACGGCGGGGGGGCAGGGTTCTACAATGAGCAGTTCTTC.

The chain employs TRBV27 and TRBJ2-3; D not resolved. Looked up from germline, CDR1 is MNHEY and CDR2 is SMNVEV (reference sequence). Trimming removed 6 bases from V and 5 bases from J, with 9 bases in between. This CDR3 region has 12 residues. The CDR3 spells CASRVMGDTQYF. The CDR3 DNA sequence: TGTGCCAGCAGAGTCATGGGAGATACGCAGTATTTT.

This clonotype was seen more than once but under ten times. The gene calls are TRBV20-1 and TRBJ2-4; D uncertain. In germline, CDR1 is DFQATT, CDR2 SNEGSKA (reference sequence). The length of the CDR3 is 11 residues. V lost 3 bases and J 12 bases, leaving 12 bases between the germline ends. Here the CDR3 reads CSARSSLTQYF. CDR3 sequence (DNA): TGCAGTGCTAGGTCCTCCCTCACTCAGTACTTC.

This clonotype came up a few times. The chain carries TRBV20-1 and TRBJ2-3; D ambiguous. The CDR3 sequence is 13 residues long. Trimming took 3 bases from V and 2 from J, leaving 9 bases between them. Looked up from germline, CDR1 is DFQATT and CDR2 is SNEGSKA (reference sequence). CDR3 sequence (DNA): TGCAGTGCTAGTGATGGGTTCACAGATACGCAGTATTTT. It encodes CSASDGFTDTQYF.

V is TRBV10-3 and J is TRBJ1-1; a possible D gene is TRBD1 (6 bases). CDR1 ENHRY and CDR2 SYGVKD come from the germline V gene. This CDR3 comprises 14 residues. The V end was cut by 4 bases, the J end by 4 bases, with 13 bases between. CDR3 nucleotide sequence: TGTGCCATCAGTGTCAGGGGATCTGGCACTGAAGCTTTCTTT. It specifies CAISVRGSGTEAFF.

The rearrangement uses TRBV2 and TRBJ1-2; D might be TRBD1 (6 bases). Per germline, CDR1 SNHLY and CDR2 FYNNEI. V shed 2 bases and J shed 6 bases, with 16 bases lying between them. The CDR3 contains 15 residues. The CDR3 sequence: CASSEWSGGADGYTF. The CDR3 DNA is TGTGCCAGCAGTGAATGGTCGGGGGGCGCGGATGGCTACACCTTC.

This clonotype showed up just a few times. This chain connects TRBV7-9 to TRBJ1-2; tentatively, D is TRBD1 (6 bases). Trimming stripped 5 bases from V and 1 base from J, with 17 bases between. CDR1 is SEHNR, CDR2 FQNEAQ, per germline (reference sequence). This CDR3 has 16 amino acids. CDR3 bases: TGTGCCAGCAGCCTCGGGACACTACCCCATAACTATGGCTACACCTTC. Amino acids: CASSLGTLPHNYGYTF.

The V call is TRBV9, the J call TRBJ1-2; D is unclear. The CDR3 extends over 16 amino acids. V shed 1 base and J shed 0 bases, with 13 bases lying between them. CDR1 SGDLS and CDR2 YYNGEE come from the germline V gene. The CDR3 spells CASSVNEGPANYGYTF. The DNA of the CDR3 is TGTGCCAGCAGCGTAAATGAAGGCCCAGCTAACTATGGCTACACCTTC.

The CDR3 loop is CASRRPGAETQYF. Written as DNA, the CDR3 is TGTGCCAGCAGGCGACCGGGGGCAGAGACCCAGTACTTC. V is TRBV6-5 and J is TRBJ2-5; either TRBD1 or TRBD2 may fit D (6 bases each). V was cut by 6 bases and J by 4 bases, with 12 bases left in between. Germline CDR1 reads MNHEY; CDR2 reads SVGAGI. The CDR3 is 13 amino acids.

The chain employs TRBV25-1 and TRBJ2-4, with 10 positions matching TRBD2. Near its end, the DNA agrees better with TRBJ2-7, so the J call may be wrong. Germline CDR1 and CDR2: MGHDK and SYGVNS. There are 15 residues in the CDR3. CDR3 residues: CASSDYSGGTDEQYF. The CDR3 DNA reads as TGTGCCAGCAGTGATTATAGCGGGGGGACCGACGAGCAGTACTTC.